This TCR beta chain was recovered during a study of T cell changes during pregnancy in multiple sclerosis. Generated by immunoSEQ multiplex PCR, the TCRdb table keeps only in-frame clones and is missing some. The sample lists 75,000 to 95,000 clones; approximately 95% were seen once. This sequence originates from a female donor with multiple sclerosis, enrolled in a pregnancy study. This sample comprised CD4+ T cells from peripheral blood mononuclear cells, obtained after pregnancy.

DNA for the CDR3: TGTGCCTGGGGGGCTGGCTACACCTTC. Translation: CAWGAGYTF. V and J are TRBV30 and TRBJ1-2, with D perhaps TRBD1 (5 bases). Trimming removed 5 bases at V and 7 bases at J, with 5 bases between. This CDR3 comprises 9 residues. Germline V gives CDR1 GTSNPN, CDR2 SVGIG (reference sequence).